The clone carrying this T cell receptor (beta chain) showed up just a few times. Its antigen is undetermined. This entry belongs to a study of T cells after yellow fever vaccination. Notes on the study in general: By day 5 rather than day 15, the secondary response had peaked, though it was weaker.

TCRdb re-called the 5' RACE reads with MiXCR, one entry per CDR3 protein. The sample has more than 350,000 distinct CDR3 sequences; around a tenth are singletons. The CDR3 covers 13 residues. The V segment lost 5 bases and the J segment 10 bases; nucleotides outside the gene matches: 11. Germline values: CDR1 SGHRS, CDR2 YFSETQ. The V call is TRBV5-1, the J call TRBJ1-1; 7 positions agree with TRBD1. The TCR sequence derives from a man aged 18-30 years who received the YFV17D yellow fever vaccine. This material consisted of PBMCs, taken on the day of the first yellow fever vaccination. The CDR3 sequence is CASRHDREGRAFF. The CDR3 DNA sequence: TGCGCCAGCAGACACGACAGGGAGGGTCGAGCTTTCTTT.